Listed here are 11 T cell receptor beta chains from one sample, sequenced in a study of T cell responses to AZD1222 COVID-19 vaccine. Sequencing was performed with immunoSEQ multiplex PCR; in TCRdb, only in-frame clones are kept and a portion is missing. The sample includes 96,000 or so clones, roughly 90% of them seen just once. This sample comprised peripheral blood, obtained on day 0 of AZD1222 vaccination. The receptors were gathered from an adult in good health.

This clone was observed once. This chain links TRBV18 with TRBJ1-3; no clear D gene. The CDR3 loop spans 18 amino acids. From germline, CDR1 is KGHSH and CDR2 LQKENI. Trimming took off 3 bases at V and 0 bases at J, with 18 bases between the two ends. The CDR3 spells CASSPLGMGSTSGNTIYF. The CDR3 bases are TGTGCCAGCTCACCCCTAGGGATGGGCAGCACCTCTGGAAACACCATATATTTT.

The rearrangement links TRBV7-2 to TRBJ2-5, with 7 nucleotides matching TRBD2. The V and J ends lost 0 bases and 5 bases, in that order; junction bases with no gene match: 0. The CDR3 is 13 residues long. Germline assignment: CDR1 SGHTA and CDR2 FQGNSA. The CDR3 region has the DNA TGTGCCAGCAGCTTAGCGGGGGGGGAGACCCAGTACTTC. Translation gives CASSLAGGETQYF. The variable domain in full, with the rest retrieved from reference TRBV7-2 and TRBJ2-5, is GAGVSQSPSNKVTEKGKDVELRCDPISGHTALYWYRQSLGQGLEFLIYFQGNSAPDKSGLPSDRFSAERTGGSVSTLTIQRTQQEDSAVYLCASSLAGGETQYFGPGTRLLVL.

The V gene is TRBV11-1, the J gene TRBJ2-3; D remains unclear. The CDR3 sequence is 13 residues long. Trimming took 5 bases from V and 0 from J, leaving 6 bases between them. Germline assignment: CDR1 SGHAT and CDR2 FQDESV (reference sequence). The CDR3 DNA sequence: TGTGCCAGCAGCGCCGGGAGCACAGATACGCAGTATTTT. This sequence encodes CASSAGSTDTQYF.

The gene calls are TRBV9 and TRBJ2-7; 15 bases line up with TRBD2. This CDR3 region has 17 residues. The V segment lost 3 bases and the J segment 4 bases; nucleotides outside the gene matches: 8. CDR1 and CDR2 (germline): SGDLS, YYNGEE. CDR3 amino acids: CASSARPGLAGGYEQYF. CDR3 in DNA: TGTGCCAGCAGCGCCCGGCCGGGACTAGCGGGAGGTTACGAGCAGTACTTC.

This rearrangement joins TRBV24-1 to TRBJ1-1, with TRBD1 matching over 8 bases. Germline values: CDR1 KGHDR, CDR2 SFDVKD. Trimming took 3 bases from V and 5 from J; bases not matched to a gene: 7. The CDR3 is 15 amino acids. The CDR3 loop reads CATSDAGGGGTEAFF. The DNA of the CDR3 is TGTGCCACCAGTGATGCAGGGGGCGGGGGAACTGAAGCTTTCTTT.

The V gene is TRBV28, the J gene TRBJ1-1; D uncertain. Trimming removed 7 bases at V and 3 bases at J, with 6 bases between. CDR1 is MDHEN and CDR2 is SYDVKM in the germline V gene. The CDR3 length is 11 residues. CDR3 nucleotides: TGTGCCAGCACCGCGGACACTGAAGCTTTCTTT. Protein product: CASTADTEAFF.

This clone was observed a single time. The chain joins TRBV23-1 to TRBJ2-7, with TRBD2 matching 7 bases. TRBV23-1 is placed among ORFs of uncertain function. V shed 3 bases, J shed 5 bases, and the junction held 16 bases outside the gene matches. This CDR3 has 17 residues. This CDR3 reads CASSQGGERLPSHEQYF. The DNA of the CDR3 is TGCGCCAGCAGTCAGGGAGGGGAACGTCTCCCGTCTCACGAGCAGTACTTC.

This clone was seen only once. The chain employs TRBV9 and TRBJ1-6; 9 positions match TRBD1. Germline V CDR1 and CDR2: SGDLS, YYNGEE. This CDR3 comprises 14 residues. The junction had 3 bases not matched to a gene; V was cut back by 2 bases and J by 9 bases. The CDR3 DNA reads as TGTGCCAGCAGCGTCCGGGACAGGGTTTCACCCCTCCACTTT. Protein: CASSVRDRVSPLHF.

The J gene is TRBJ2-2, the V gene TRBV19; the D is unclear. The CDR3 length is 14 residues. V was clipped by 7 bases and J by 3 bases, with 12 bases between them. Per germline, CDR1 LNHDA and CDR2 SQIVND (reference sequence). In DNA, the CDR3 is TGTGCCAGTACCCCGACGTCTTACACCGGGGAGCTGTTTTTT. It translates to CASTPTSYTGELFF. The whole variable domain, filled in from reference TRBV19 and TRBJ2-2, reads DGGITQSPKYLFRKEGQNVTLSCEQNLNHDAMYWYRQDPGQGLRLIYYSQIVNDFQKGDIAEGYSVSREKKESFPLTVTSAQKNPTAFYLCASTPTSYTGELFFGEGSRLTVL.

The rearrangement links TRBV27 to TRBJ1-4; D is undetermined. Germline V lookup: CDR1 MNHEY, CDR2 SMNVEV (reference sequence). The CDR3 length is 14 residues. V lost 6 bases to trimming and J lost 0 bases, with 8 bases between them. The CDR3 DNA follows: TGTGCCAGCAGGGGGTTTGCAACTAATGAAAAACTGTTTTTT. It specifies CASRGFATNEKLFF. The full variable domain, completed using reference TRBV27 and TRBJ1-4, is EAQVTQNPRYLITVTGKKLTVTCSQNMNHEYMSWYRQDPGLGLRQIYYSMNVEVTDKGDVPEGYKVSRKEKRNFPLILESPSPNQTSLYFCASRGFATNEKLFFGSGTQLSVL.

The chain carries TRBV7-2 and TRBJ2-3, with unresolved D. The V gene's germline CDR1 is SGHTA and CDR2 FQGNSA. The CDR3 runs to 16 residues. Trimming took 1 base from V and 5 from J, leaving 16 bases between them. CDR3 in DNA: TGTGCCAGCAGCTTAGTGGACGGGCGGAGTGGAGATACGCAGTATTTT. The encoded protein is CASSLVDGRSGDTQYF.